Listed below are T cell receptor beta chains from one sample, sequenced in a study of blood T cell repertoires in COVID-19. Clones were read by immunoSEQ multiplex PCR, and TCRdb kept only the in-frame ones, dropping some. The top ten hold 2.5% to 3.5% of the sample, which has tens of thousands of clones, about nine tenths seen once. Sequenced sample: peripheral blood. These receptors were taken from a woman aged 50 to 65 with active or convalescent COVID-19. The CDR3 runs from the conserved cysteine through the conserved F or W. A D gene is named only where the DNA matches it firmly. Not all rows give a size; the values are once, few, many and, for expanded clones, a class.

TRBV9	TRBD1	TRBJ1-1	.	CASSGQGVSTEAFF	TGTGCCAGCAGCGGACAGGGTGTCAGCACTGAAGCTTTCTTT
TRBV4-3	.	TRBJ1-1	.	CASSQDGQLNTEAFF	TGCGCCAGCAGCCAAGATGGGCAACTGAACACTGAAGCTTTCTTT
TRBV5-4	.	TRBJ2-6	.	CAVFSYSGANVLTF	TGTGCTGTTTTCTCCTACTCTGGGGCCAACGTCCTGACTTTC
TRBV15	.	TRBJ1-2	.	CATSRDKTKPDGYTF	TGTGCCACCAGCAGAGATAAGACAAAGCCCGATGGCTACACCTTC
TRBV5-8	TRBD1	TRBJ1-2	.	CASSLYYRGNGYTF	TGTGCCAGCAGCTTGTATTACAGGGGTAATGGCTACACCTTC
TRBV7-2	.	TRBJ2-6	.	CASSLSVTGANVLTF	TGTGCCAGCAGCTTATCAGTAACCGGGGCCAACGTCCTGACTTTC
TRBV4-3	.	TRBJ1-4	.	CASSQDPLDSNEKLFF	TGCGCCAGCAGCCAAGACCCCCTGGACTCTAATGAAAAACTGTTTTTT
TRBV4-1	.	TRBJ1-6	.	CASSPFGQVSSYNSPLHF	TGCGCCAGCAGCCCCTTCGGTCAGGTTAGCTCCTATAATTCACCCCTCCACTTT
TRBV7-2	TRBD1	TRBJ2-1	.	CASSKQGTPTYNEQFF	TGTGCCAGCAGCAAACAGGGGACCCCTACCTACAATGAGCAGTTCTTC
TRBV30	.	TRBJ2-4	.	CAWGLRGVGNIQYF	TGTGCCTGGGGTCTCAGGGGGGTAGGAAACATTCAGTACTTC
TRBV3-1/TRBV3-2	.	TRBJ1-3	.	CASTRTGSQPGNTIYF	TGTGCCAGCACCCGAACAGGGTCTCAACCTGGAAACACCATATATTTT
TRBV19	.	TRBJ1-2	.	CASSMWGDLNGYTF	TGTGCCAGTAGTATGTGGGGAGATCTAAATGGCTACACCTTC
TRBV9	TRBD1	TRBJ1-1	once	CASSGGGLGNTEAFF	TGTGCCAGCAGCGGAGGGGGCCTGGGGAACACTGAAGCTTTCTTT
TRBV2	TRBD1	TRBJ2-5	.	CASSEADRGGETQYF	TGTGCCAGCAGTGAAGCGGACAGGGGAGGAGAGACCCAGTACTTC
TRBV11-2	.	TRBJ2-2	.	CASSFVRVTGELFF	TGTGCCAGCAGCTTTGTTCGGGTCACCGGGGAGCTGTTTTTT
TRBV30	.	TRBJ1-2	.	CAWSVARNYGYTF	TGTGCCTGGAGTGTAGCCCGAAACTATGGCTACACCTTC
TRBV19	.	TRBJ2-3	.	CASSVSEPTDTQYF	TGTGCCAGTAGTGTGTCAGAACCCACAGATACGCAGTATTTT
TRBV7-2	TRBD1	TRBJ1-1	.	CASSTYATGGDRNTEAFF	TGTGCCAGCAGCACCTACGCTACAGGGGGCGATAGGAACACTGAAGCTTTCTTT
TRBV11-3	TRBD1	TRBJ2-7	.	CASSSLASGQDTGSEQYF	TGTGCCAGCAGCTCCCTTGCCTCGGGACAGGATACCGGCTCCGAGCAGTACTTC
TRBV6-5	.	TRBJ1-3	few	CASSYSRASSGNTIYF	TGTGCCAGCAGTTACTCGAGAGCGAGCTCTGGAAACACCATATATTTT
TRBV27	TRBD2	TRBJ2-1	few	CASTSAGGLALAEYNEQFF	TGTGCCAGCACCTCTGCGGGGGGGCTGGCTCTTGCCGAATACAATGAGCAGTTCTTC
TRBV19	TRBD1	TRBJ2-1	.	CASSTDRPEQFF	TGTGCCAGTAGTACGGACAGGCCGGAGCAGTTCTTC
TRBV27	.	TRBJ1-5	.	CASSLGSRGDQPQHF	TGTGCCAGCAGTTTGGGGTCCCGGGGGGACCAGCCCCAGCATTTT
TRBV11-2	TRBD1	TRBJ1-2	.	CASSQRTGLYGYTF	TGTGCCAGCAGTCAAAGGACAGGCCTCTATGGCTACACCTTC
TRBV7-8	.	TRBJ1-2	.	CASSLVVLGRGTNYGYTF	TGTGCCAGCAGCTTAGTGGTCTTGGGCAGGGGTACTAACTATGGCTACACCTTC
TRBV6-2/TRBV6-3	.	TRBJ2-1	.	CASSYLAGSYEQFF	TGTGCCAGCAGTTACCTTGCGGGGTCCTATGAGCAGTTCTTC
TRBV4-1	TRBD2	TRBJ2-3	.	CASSSLTSGGARTDTQYF	TGCGCCAGCAGTTCACTAACTAGCGGGGGGGCCAGGACAGATACGCAGTATTTT
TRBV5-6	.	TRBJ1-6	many	CASSLGTLNSPLHF	TGTGCCAGCAGCTTGGGGACACTGAATTCACCCCTCCACTTT
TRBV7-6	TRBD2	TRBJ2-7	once	CASSLAGDEQYF	TGTGCCAGCAGCTTGGCGGGGGACGAGCAGTACTTC
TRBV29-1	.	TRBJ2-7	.	CSVRGGDTRIYEQYF	TGCAGCGTGAGGGGGGGGGACACAAGAATCTACGAGCAGTACTTC
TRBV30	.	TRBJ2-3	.	CAWNPREGFGDTQYF	TGTGCCTGGAACCCACGGGAAGGCTTCGGAGATACGCAGTATTTT
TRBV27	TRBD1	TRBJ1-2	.	CASSPKTPGQGAGGYTF	TGTGCCAGCAGTCCGAAAACCCCGGGACAGGGGGCAGGTGGCTACACCTTC
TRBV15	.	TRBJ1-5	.	CATSRARETTQHF	TGTGCCACCAGCAGAGCCCGCGAGACGACACAGCATTTT
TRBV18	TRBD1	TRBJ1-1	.	CASSPPTGVNTEAFF	TGTGCCAGCTCACCCCCGACAGGGGTGAACACTGAAGCTTTCTTT
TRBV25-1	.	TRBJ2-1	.	CASSATGSSYNEQFF	TGTGCCAGCAGCGCAACAGGAAGCTCCTACAATGAGCAGTTCTTC
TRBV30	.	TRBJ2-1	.	CAWSDGTHINNEQFF	TGTGCCTGGAGTGATGGGACACACATCAACAATGAGCAGTTCTTC
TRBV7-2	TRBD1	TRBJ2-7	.	CASSLPTGLTYEQYF	TGTGCCAGCAGCTTACCGACAGGGCTTACCTACGAGCAGTACTTC
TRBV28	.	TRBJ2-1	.	CASRETGRYNEQFF	TGTGCCAGCAGGGAGACAGGGAGGTACAATGAGCAGTTCTTC
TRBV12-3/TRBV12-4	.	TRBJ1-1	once	CASSPAALHEAFF	TGTGCCAGCAGCCCTGCTGCGTTGCATGAAGCTTTCTTT
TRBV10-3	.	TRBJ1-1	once	CAISDGNTEAFF	TGTGCCATCAGTGACGGGAACACTGAAGCTTTCTTT
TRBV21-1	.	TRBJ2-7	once	CANGDTYYEQYF	TGTGCCAACGGGGACACTTACTACGAGCAGTACTTC
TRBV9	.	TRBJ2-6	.	CASSLRTGVLSSGANVLTF	TGTGCCAGCAGCCTCCGAACCGGGGTCCTCAGCTCTGGGGCCAACGTCCTGACTTTC
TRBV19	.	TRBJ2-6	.	CASRQRSGANVLTF	TGTGCCAGTAGGCAGCGCTCTGGGGCCAACGTCCTGACTTTC
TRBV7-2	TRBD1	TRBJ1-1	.	CASSSDRDNTEAFF	TGTGCCAGCAGCTCGGACAGGGATAACACTGAAGCTTTCTTT
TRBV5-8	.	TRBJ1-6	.	CASSWSGGTDANSPLHF	TGTGCCAGCAGTTGGTCGGGGGGGACGGACGCCAATTCACCCCTCCACTTT
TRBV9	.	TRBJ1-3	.	CASSVNRAGNTIYF	TGTGCCAGCAGCGTAAACAGGGCTGGAAACACCATATATTTT
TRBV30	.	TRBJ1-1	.	CAWRSIRPGSEAFF	TGTGCCTGGAGAAGCATCCGACCGGGGTCTGAAGCTTTCTTT
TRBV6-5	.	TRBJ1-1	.	CASSLPGTANTEAFF	TGTGCCAGCAGCCTCCCCGGGACTGCGAACACTGAAGCTTTCTTT
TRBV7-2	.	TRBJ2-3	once	CASSLEYRGGADTQYF	TGTGCCAGCAGCTTAGAATATCGAGGGGGGGCAGATACGCAGTATTTT